This is a list of T cell receptor beta chains from one sample in a study of T cells after yellow fever vaccination. From the 5' RACE reads, TCRdb called clonotypes with MiXCR, one entry per CDR3 protein. The table shows about 340,000 distinct CDR3 sequences, with 3.5% to 4.5% occurring only once. Sequenced material: PBMCs, taken 5 days after the yellow fever booster vaccination. Every receptor here comes from a man aged 18 to 30 who received the YFV17D yellow fever vaccine. Each CDR3 is given with its conserved first and last residue. D genes are given only for firm matches. Where a row states a size, it is once, few, many or the class of an expanded clone; other rows omit it.

size	V	D	J	DNA	CDR3
-	TRBV12-3/TRBV12-4	-	TRBJ1-3	TGTGCCAGCAGACGCCCTGGAAACACCATATATTTT	CASRRPGNTIYF
few	TRBV7-9	-	TRBJ2-1	TGTGCCAGCAGCAGTAGCGAAAGCTCCTACAATGAGCAGTTCTTC	CASSSSESSYNEQFF
-	TRBV5-1	-	TRBJ2-3	TGCGCCAGCAGCTTGGTAGGGGAGGATACGCAGTATTTT	CASSLVGEDTQYF
few	TRBV7-2	-	TRBJ2-1	TGTGCCAGCAGCACCCGGGACTCGGCATATGAGCAGTTCTTC	CASSTRDSAYEQFF
few	TRBV4-3	-	TRBJ2-1	TGCGCCAGCAGCCAAATCCCAAATACCGAGACTTTTTACAATGAGCAGTTCTTC	CASSQIPNTETFYNEQFF
few	TRBV19	-	TRBJ1-1	TGTGCCAGTAGCCGATATAGTGTCAGGGGAGTACCAACGGAAGCTTTCTTT	CASSRYSVRGVPTEAFF
few	TRBV9	-	TRBJ1-6	TGTGCCAGCAGCGTAGGGCAGATTAATTCACCCCTCCACTTT	CASSVGQINSPLHF
many	TRBV5-1	-	TRBJ2-3	TGCGCCAGCAGCTTGGCGCCCAGAAGCACAGATACGCAGTATTTT	CASSLAPRSTDTQYF
-	TRBV5-1	TRBD1	TRBJ2-5	TGCGCCAGTGTACGGACAGGGCCTTCGGAGACCCAGTACTTC	CASVRTGPSETQYF
-	TRBV5-8	-	TRBJ1-2	TGTGCCAGTAGTGGCTCCGGGACCCGCCGAGCTGGCTACACCTTC	CASSGSGTRRAGYTF
many	TRBV5-1	-	TRBJ2-3	TGCGCCAGCATCTCAGAGAACACAGATACGCAGTATTTT	CASISENTDTQYF
-	TRBV5-5	-	TRBJ2-4	TGTGCCAGCAGCCGGGATATGGGTTGGGACATTCAGTACTTC	CASSRDMGWDIQYF
few	TRBV20-1	-	TRBJ1-2	TGCAGTGCCCGCTGGACAGTAGGCTATGGCTACACCTTC	CSARWTVGYGYTF
many	TRBV12-3/TRBV12-4	-	TRBJ2-1	TGTGCCAGCAGTCTCCTAGGGCAGTACAATGAGCAGTTCTTC	CASSLLGQYNEQFF
-	TRBV7-2	-	TRBJ1-5	TGTGCCAGCAGCTTATACCCTGCAGGTGGGGATCAGCCCCAGCATTTT	CASSLYPAGGDQPQHF
-	TRBV7-6	-	TRBJ1-6	TGTGCCAGCAGCTTAGACGGGGGGAATAATTCACCCCTCCACTTT	CASSLDGGNNSPLHF
-	TRBV5-1	-	TRBJ1-2	TGCGCCAGCAGCTTGCATTCACAACCCAACTATGGCTACACCTTC	CASSLHSQPNYGYTF
few	TRBV3-1	TRBD1	TRBJ1-2	TGTGCCAGCAGCCAGGGACAGAGCTATGGCTACACCTTC	CASSQGQSYGYTF
-	TRBV3-1	TRBD2	TRBJ2-1	TGTGCCAGCAGCCAAGATCATTGGGGTCGGAGACTAGCGGGGACGGATGAGCAGTTCTTC	CASSQDHWGRRLAGTDEQFF
few	TRBV20-1	-	TRBJ2-5	TGCAGTGCTGGGTTCCAAGAGACCCAGTACTTC	CSAGFQETQYF
many	TRBV29-1	-	TRBJ1-2	TGCAGCGGGGAAAGGGAGTATGGCTACACCTTC	CSGEREYGYTF
-	TRBV18	-	TRBJ2-3	TGTGCCAGCTCACCACCAAATTGGCAGGCCGCCACAGATACGCAGTATTTT	CASSPPNWQAATDTQYF
few	TRBV7-2	-	TRBJ2-7	TGTGCCAGCAGCTACTCAGGTAGCCCCTCCTACGAGCAGTACTTC	CASSYSGSPSYEQYF
-	TRBV4-1	-	TRBJ1-1	TGCGCCAGCAGCCAACCAGTGAGGAACACTGAAGCTTTCTTT	CASSQPVRNTEAFF
few	TRBV12-3/TRBV12-4	-	TRBJ1-4	TGTGCCAGCAGTTTCAGGCAGGGTAATGAAAAACTGTTTTTT	CASSFRQGNEKLFF
-	TRBV29-1	-	TRBJ2-2	TGCAGCGTTGAGGGGCCGGGGGACAGACAGAACACCGGGGAGCTGTTTTTT	CSVEGPGDRQNTGELFF
few	TRBV28	-	TRBJ2-5	TGTGCCAGCAGTTCCCTCGAGGCGTTACAAGAGACCCAGTACTTC	CASSSLEALQETQYF
-	TRBV20-1	-	TRBJ2-5	TGCAGTGCAACCGGGGGTAAAGAGACCCAGTACTTC	CSATGGKETQYF
many	TRBV4-3	-	TRBJ1-2	TGCGCCAGCAGCCAAGGTCAAACCCTCTATGGCTACACCTTC	CASSQGQTLYGYTF
few	TRBV4-3	-	TRBJ2-5	TGCGCCAGCAGCCAAGAGGGGATCCAAGAGACCCAGTACTTC	CASSQEGIQETQYF
-	TRBV5-1	-	TRBJ2-1	TGCGCCAGCAGCTTCGCCGGGGGCTCGGGGGAGCAGTTCTTC	CASSFAGGSGEQFF
-	TRBV7-3	-	TRBJ2-5	TGTGCCAGCAGCTTAGGGGGGGCCTATGGGGAGACCCAGTACTTC	CASSLGGAYGETQYF
-	TRBV5-1	TRBD1	TRBJ2-7	TGCGCCAGCAGCGTCCCGACAGGGGGCAACGAGCAGTACTTC	CASSVPTGGNEQYF
many	TRBV5-1	TRBD2	TRBJ2-3	TGCGCCAGCAGCTTGGTTGTTTCGGGGGGTACAGATACGCAGTATTTT	CASSLVVSGGTDTQYF
few	TRBV4-1	-	TRBJ1-5	TGCGCCAGCAGCCGTAGGGGGGAGAGGGATCAGCCCCAGCATTTT	CASSRRGERDQPQHF
many	TRBV6-2/TRBV6-3	-	TRBJ2-3	TGTGCCAGCATCTACGGAGGGGGGACAGATACGCAGTATTTT	CASIYGGGTDTQYF
many	TRBV7-9	TRBD2	TRBJ2-4	TGTGCCAGCAGCTTGGGACTACTAGCCAAAAACATTCAGTACTTC	CASSLGLLAKNIQYF
-	TRBV5-1	TRBD2	TRBJ2-7	TGCGCCAGCAGCTTGGGGGAGGGCTACGAGCAGTACTTC	CASSLGEGYEQYF
few	TRBV5-1	-	TRBJ2-7	TGCGCCAGCAGCTTAGGCTCCTCACCACTAGCCTACGAGCAGTACTTC	CASSLGSSPLAYEQYF
-	TRBV7-9	-	TRBJ1-1	TGTGCCAGCAGCTTTGGGGAGATTGGTCCGAACACTGAAGCTTTCTTT	CASSFGEIGPNTEAFF
many	TRBV20-1	-	TRBJ1-2	TGCAGTGCTTTTTTAGCTAACTATGGCTACACCTTC	CSAFLANYGYTF
many	TRBV6-5	TRBD1	TRBJ2-1	TGTGCCAGCAAGACAGGGGGGGGCCTGATCTACAATGAGCAGTTCTTC	CASKTGGGLIYNEQFF
many	TRBV12-3/TRBV12-4	-	TRBJ1-1	TGTGCCAGCAGTTTTTACCAGGGCCAGACTGAAGCTTTCTTT	CASSFYQGQTEAFF
-	TRBV6-5	-	TRBJ1-4	TGTGCCAGCAGTTTAACAGGGAGTAATGAAAAACTGTTTTTT	CASSLTGSNEKLFF
-	TRBV29-1	TRBD1	TRBJ2-5	TGCAGCGAACTCGACAGGGGGCGCGAGACCCAGTACTTC	CSELDRGRETQYF
-	TRBV19	-	TRBJ1-1	TGTGCCAGTAGTACACCGCCCATGGAAGCTTTCTTT	CASSTPPMEAFF
many	TRBV20-1	TRBD1	TRBJ2-7	TGCAGTGCTAGAGATGACGGTTTGGGACAGGGGCCCCTCTACGAGCAGTACTTC	CSARDDGLGQGPLYEQYF
-	TRBV14	-	TRBJ2-3	TGTGCCAGCAGCCAACTAGGGTCGGGACCTAGCACAGATACGCAGTATTTT	CASSQLGSGPSTDTQYF
few	TRBV5-6	-	TRBJ1-1	TGTGCCAGCAGCCTTTGGGGTGGGGTCGCTTTCTTT	CASSLWGGVAFF
many	TRBV7-2	TRBD1	TRBJ1-1	TGTGCCAGCACCTATATACAGGGGGGAACTGAAGCTTTCTTT	CASTYIQGGTEAFF
few	TRBV7-9	-	TRBJ2-3	TGTGCCAGCGGAGGGGGCTGGACAGATACGCAGTATTTT	CASGGGWTDTQYF
-	TRBV25-1	-	TRBJ1-6	TGTGCCAGCAGCGCCGGGACCGCAGAGCGCGCCTATAATTCACCCCTCCACTTT	CASSAGTAERAYNSPLHF
many	TRBV27	TRBD1	TRBJ1-5	TGTGCCAGCAGTCCCCGGACAGGGGTGGACTATAGCAATCAGCCCCAGCATTTT	CASSPRTGVDYSNQPQHF